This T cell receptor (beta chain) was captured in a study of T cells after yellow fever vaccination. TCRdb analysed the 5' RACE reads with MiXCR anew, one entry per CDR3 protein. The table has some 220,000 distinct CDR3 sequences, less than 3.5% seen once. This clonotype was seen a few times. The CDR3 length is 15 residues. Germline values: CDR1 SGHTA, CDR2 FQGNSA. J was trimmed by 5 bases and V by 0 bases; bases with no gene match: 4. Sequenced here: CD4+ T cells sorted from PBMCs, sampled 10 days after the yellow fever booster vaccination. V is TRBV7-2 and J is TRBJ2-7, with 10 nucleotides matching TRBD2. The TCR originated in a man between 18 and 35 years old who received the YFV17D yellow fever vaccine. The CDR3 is CASSLASSGGDEQYF. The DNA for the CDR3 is TGTGCCAGCAGCTTAGCCAGCAGCGGGGGGGACGAGCAGTACTTC.